This T cell receptor (beta chain) appears in the sequencing data of a study of cytomegalovirus exposure and HLA in healthy donors (dated by TCRdb to about 2017). In the study overall: In an earlier analysis of approximately 640 of the donors, about 270 Gb of sequence data and just under 120 million unique TCR beta sequences from roughly 200 million T cells were reported. Approximately 300 gigabases of sequencing data and approximately 80 million unique TCR sequences were included in an early release covering about 600 HLA-typed donors. The genetic ancestry cluster associated with self-reported Caucasian donors included 81% of the roughly 390 genotyped donors. The study aimed to test whether signatures of past pathogen exposure could be identified by cataloging public T cell receptors. The study used immunosequencing to profile the T cell repertoires of under 700 subjects and linked those repertoires to cytomegalovirus serostatus. Along with the roughly 700-subject first cohort, a separate validation cohort of over a hundred different subjects was used. High-throughput TCR immunosequencing, statistical association of individual TCRs with disease status, and machine learning were combined to predict cytomegalovirus infection status. In a later analysis, previously published TCR beta repertoires from 550 to 700 donors were re-analyzed and high-resolution HLA genotyping was added so that TCR occurrence patterns could be studied. In the later analysis, no new phenotypic data were used to find candidate immune exposures; instead, reliance was placed on TCR beta sequences and their occurrence across donors. An earlier analysis of around 580 of the donors used high-throughput TCR beta sequencing to judge whether each TCR beta V gene segment behaved as functional or pseudogenic. Donor age, sex, ethnicity and CMV serostatus were collected together with the repertoire data. In a later genetic analysis, genome-wide SNP genotypes for about 55% of the roughly 700 donors were used, and that subset was treated as a discovery cohort. Every discovery cohort repertoire had been produced on one sequencing platform. HLA typing included class I and class II loci at four-digit resolution. The number of donors typed differed by locus, with roughly 620-640 for A, B, C, DRB1 and DQB1, around 500 for DQA1, 600 to 610 for DPA1, and approximately 470 for DPB1. Several DR-DQ haplotypes were treated as single units for association and clustering because of strong linkage in the cohort. Among some 400 genotyped donors of the cohort, an average of about 240,000 unique TCR beta nucleotide sequences were sequenced per donor, around 20% of them non-productive. Study-wide conclusions, independent of this receptor: Some IMGT-functional V segments, including TRBV6-2 and TRBV6-3, could not be distinguished by the 87-base-pair reads and were therefore excluded. A further reported finding was that TCR beta sequences accurately predicted the HLA-A and HLA-B alleles for most subjects in the first cohort. According to a later analysis, parvovirus B19, influenza, CMV and Epstein-Barr virus appeared linked to several top co-occurrence clusters. This cohort had only TCR beta chains sequenced, and the lack of alpha or paired-chain data limited which features could be detected. According to a later analysis, TCR association rates differed among HLA loci, with DRB1 alleles showing the most associated TCRs and HLA-C alleles showing the fewest. A cluster of highly shared sequence variants was judged likely to represent a technical artifact of the sequencing pipeline. In a later analysis, some 17,000 TCR beta sequences were associated with specific HLA alleles at a false discovery rate of 0.05. Strong co-occurrence of HLA alleles, especially DR and DQ, made assigning TCR associations to individual alleles difficult. In a later genetic analysis, fewer N-insertions in productive TCRs were reported among donors in an Asian-associated ancestry cluster than the roughly 700-donor mean. In both the original and validation cohorts, the classifier was reported to diagnose cytomegalovirus status with high specificity and sensitivity. Linkage disequilibrium might explain the correlated functional status among segregating V segments, but an unknown experimental factor could not be ruled out. The earlier analysis of 587 of the donors excluded over 15 rarely observed V segments, including chromosome 9 orphons, because counts were too low. HLA typing was unavailable for some donors at each locus, so association tests used only the typed subset. An association between a missense DCLRE1C variant and V-gene and J-gene trimming of TCR beta chains was found in a later genetic analysis and replicated in an independent cohort. It was suggested by the authors that the approach could potentially be generalized to other disease states and immunological phenotypes. Presence/absence analyses assumed roughly uniform sequencing depth across donors, an assumption that may not hold. Broadly in line with IMGT annotations, most TCR beta V segments showed up in productive rearrangements about 90% or about 30% of the time in an earlier analysis of 587 of the donors. Most CMV-associated TCR beta chains appeared to be HLA-restricted in a later analysis, and the HLA associations seemed to be driven largely by CMV exposure. Immune exposure information for the cohort was limited to CMV serostatus. Compared with equally common non-associated chains, HLA-associated TCR beta chains in a later analysis were more clonally expanded and had lower generation probabilities. Across donors, most TCR sequences were observed very rarely, whereas some public TCRs were present in many individuals. The study listed around 160 TCR beta chains as associated with cytomegalovirus. Three of the identified cytomegalovirus-associated TCR beta chains were confirmed in vitro to be specific for cytomegalovirus antigens.

The cohort was made up of 650 to 700 healthy bone marrow donors. Cohort members were all nominally healthy when sampled, although unrecorded immune exposures were likely present. The donor tested CMV seronegative and was one of the 352 seronegative cohort members. Each donor provided a peripheral blood sample, and peripheral blood mononuclear cells were used for TCR beta sequencing. The Qiagen DNeasy Blood Extraction Kit was used to extract genomic DNA from the blood cell samples. On this clone: No cognate antigen has been identified for it. The record has no base qualities; no much larger clone is one base away.

As encoded in the germline V gene (reference sequence), CDR1 is SEHNR while CDR2 is FQNEAQ. V and J lose 1 base and 4 bases, and a span of 7 bases separates them. The CDR3 has 13 amino acids, counting the end cysteine and phenylalanine. Of all the DNA, just the CDR3 is kept, 39 bases in frame from base 1. The method was the immunoSEQ multiplex PCR assay. A mixture of 60 forward primers for TCR Vbeta segments and 13 reverse primers for TCR Jbeta segments was used in the multiplex PCR. A multiplex PCR assay on genomic DNA amplified the CDR3 region of rearranged TCR beta genes. On the Illumina HiSeq System, the amplified TCR beta libraries were sequenced as 87-base-pair reads. The authors' pipeline ran thus. A later analysis tallied 75 million to 95 million unique TCR beta chains across the 550 to 850 repertoires, and some 12 million of those chains were shared by two or more donors. To remove PCR and sequencing errors, raw reads were error-corrected and collapsed into unique sequences using a nearest-neighbor algorithm that merged closely related sequences. To assign V, D and J gene segments, CDR3 sequences were aligned to IMGT reference sequences. For a sequence to be retained, at least a six-nucleotide match to both a V gene segment and a J gene segment was required. Rearrangements were called productive when the CDR3 lacked stop codons and stayed in frame with V and J; all others were non-productive. CDR3 was defined by IMGT convention, running from the second conserved V-encoded cysteine to the conserved J-encoded phenylalanine. In an earlier analysis of more than 550 of the donors, sequences lacking an unambiguous match to a single V gene segment were excluded. An earlier analysis of several hundred of the donors classified V segments as functional when productive rearrangements were above 56.7% and as segregating when the standard deviation between donors was above 5%. A statistical classification framework was built to diagnose cytomegalovirus status from the catalog of TCR beta chain sequences. In a later analysis, TCR nucleotide sequences were compared against IMGT/GENE-DB human TR gene sequences so that V and J genes could be assigned. In a later analysis, CDR3 sequences and most-parsimonious VDJ recombination scenarios were assigned using the TCRdist pipeline. A later analysis defined each TCR beta chain by its CDR3 amino acid sequence plus V-gene family, and excluded reads lacking a unique V-gene family. To address suspected cross-contamination and a sequencing artifact, a later analysis removed approximately 590 highly shared, low-generation-probability nucleotide sequences. In a later analysis, a clonal expansion index was calculated for each public chain from normalized within-repertoire ranks of inferred template counts. In a later analysis, generation probabilities were computed using a VDJ recombination model fitted to out-of-frame rearrangements, and the results were checked against IGoR. A later analysis scored TCR-TCR, TCR-HLA and TCR-CMV co-occurrence with hypergeometric tests, applying a repertoire-size bias correction to TCR pairs. In a later analysis, false discovery rates were estimated by permuting HLA or CMV assignments 20 times. In a later analysis, co-occurring TCRs were grouped using DBSCAN, with TCRdist sequence similarity added in when clustering inside HLA-allele-positive subsets. For co-occurrence clustering, repertoires with fewer than 30,000 or more than 120,000 public chains were excluded, along with roughly five repertoires with anomalous nucleotide sharing. TCRdb retrieved this table from immuneACCESS and kept in-frame rearrangements only. Not all clones are present; in checked studies, unresolved V genes account for under half, and no reason is known for the remainder. V and J calls and clone size are copied from that table; D and trimming were computed from the DNA. For this sample there are fewer than 200,000 clones; about 80% appear just once. Roughly 4.7% of the sample rests with the top ten.

Recombination linked TRBV7-9 to TRBJ1-1; no D segment can be confidently identified. This clonotype was obtained from a man aged 25-45 years in good health and CMV-seronegative. The material sequenced was PBMCs. The CDR3: CASSLGWSTEAFF. At the DNA level, the sequence is TGTGCCAGCAGCTTAGGGTGGAGCACTGAAGCTTTCTTT.